Below are 31 T cell receptor beta chains sequenced from a single sample in a study of blood T cell repertoires in COVID-19. Sequencing used immunoSEQ multiplex PCR; TCRdb keeps in-frame clones, though not all of them. Here the sample spans over 300,000 clones, around 90% being singletons. Sequencing was carried out using peripheral blood. The origin of the receptors is a young man with active or convalescent COVID-19.

The CDR3 region is CASSYGVTGNQPQHF. In nucleotides, the CDR3 is TGTGCCAGCAGTTACGGGGTGACAGGGAATCAGCCCCAGCATTTT. The chain is built from TRBV6-5 and TRBJ1-5; 7 bases align to TRBD1. Germline loops: CDR1 MNHEY, CDR2 SVGAGI. CDR3 length equals 15 residues. With 2 bases clipped from V and 4 bases from J, the junction kept 5 bases outside the gene matches.

V is TRBV20-1 and J is TRBJ2-3, with D tentatively TRBD1 (5 bases). The V end was cut by 3 bases, the J end by 4 bases, with 11 bases between. The germline gives CDR1 DFQATT, CDR2 SNEGSKA (reference sequence). The CDR3 runs to 13 residues. The CDR3 reads CSASLGVADTQYF. The CDR3 nucleotides read TGCAGTGCTAGTCTAGGGGTGGCAGATACGCAGTATTTT.

J is TRBJ2-7 and V is TRBV28, with D possibly being TRBD1 (6 bases). Germline CDR1 and CDR2: MDHEN and SYDVKM. This CDR3 contains 16 residues. Trimming stripped 6 bases from V and 3 bases from J, with 21 bases between. CDR3 protein: CASREIGPGVRYEQYF. CDR3 nucleotide sequence: TGTGCCAGCAGGGAAATCGGACCAGGGGTTCGCTACGAGCAGTACTTC.

The chain couples TRBV5-8 to TRBJ1-5, with no clear D. Trimming removed 0 bases from V and 6 bases from J, with 7 bases in between. The CDR3 contains 13 residues. Germline CDR1 and CDR2: SGHTS and YDEGEE. Here the CDR3 DNA reads TGTGCCAGCAGCTTGGTAGCCGCTCAGCCCCAGCATTTT. This codes for CASSLVAAQPQHF.

This rearrangement joins TRBV18 to TRBJ2-7; 7 nucleotides align to TRBD2. CDR1 and CDR2 (germline): KGHSH, LQKENI. The CDR3 contains 13 residues. J lost 6 bases, V lost 3 bases, and 5 bases had no gene match. CDR3 region: CASSPGGYSEQYF. Written as DNA, the CDR3 is TGTGCCAGCTCACCCGGGGGGTACTCCGAGCAGTACTTC.

The rearrangement joins TRBV5-1 to TRBJ1-2; perhaps TRBD1 as D (6 bases). Trimming removed 1 base from V and 6 bases from J, with 13 bases in between. Per the germline V gene, CDR1 is SGHRS and CDR2 is YFSETQ. The CDR3 extends over 14 amino acids. CDR3 sequence: CASSLIQGNDGYTF. The CDR3 DNA reads TGCGCCAGCAGCTTGATACAGGGAAATGATGGCTACACCTTC. Full variable domain (remainder filled in from reference TRBV5-1 and TRBJ1-2): KAGVTQTPRYLIKTRGQQVTLSCSPISGHRSVSWYQQTPGQGLQFLFEYFSETQRNKGNFPGRFSGRQFSNSRSEMNVSTLELGDSALYLCASSLIQGNDGYTFGSGTRLTVV.

The chain combines TRBV7-2 with TRBJ2-7; D may be TRBD2 (6 bases). The V gene's germline CDR1 is SGHTA and CDR2 FQGNSA. The CDR3 covers 15 residues. V was clipped by 5 bases and J by 1 base, with 15 bases between them. CDR3 loop: CASSKGLYGSYEQYF. In DNA, the CDR3 is TGTGCCAGCAGCAAAGGACTATACGGGTCCTACGAGCAGTACTTC.

The J gene is TRBJ2-2, the V gene TRBV5-1; unclear D gene. In germline, CDR1 is SGHRS, CDR2 YFSETQ. V dropped 6 bases and J dropped 6 bases, with 15 bases sitting between them. The CDR3 consists of 14 residues. The CDR3 sequence is CASTQLAAAGELFF. The CDR3 region has the DNA TGCGCCAGCACCCAGCTGGCGGCGGCCGGGGAGCTGTTTTTT. Supplemented by reference TRBV5-1 and TRBJ2-2, the full variable domain reads KAGVTQTPRYLIKTRGQQVTLSCSPISGHRSVSWYQQTPGQGLQFLFEYFSETQRNKGNFPGRFSGRQFSNSRSEMNVSTLELGDSALYLCASTQLAAAGELFFGEGSRLTVL.

This chain's CDR3 is CASSIQLASADTQYF. The CDR3 coding sequence is TGTGCCAGTAGTATTCAACTAGCTTCGGCAGATACGCAGTATTTT. This rearrangement joins TRBV19 to TRBJ2-3; the D gene is possibly TRBD2 (6 bases). The CDR3 length is 15 residues. Germline lookup yields CDR1 LNHDA and CDR2 SQIVND (reference sequence). V was shortened by 3 bases and J by 4 bases, with 14 bases between the two germline ends.

The V and J genes are TRBV28 and TRBJ1-4; D is undetermined. There are 14 residues in the CDR3. Germline-derived CDR1 and CDR2 are MDHEN and SYDVKM. V lost 6 bases and J lost 7, with 15 bases in between. CDR3 sequence reads: CASRPAGEGEKLFF. CDR3 sequence (DNA): TGTGCCAGCAGACCCGCTGGGGAGGGTGAAAAACTGTTTTTT.

V gene TRBV28 combines with J gene TRBJ2-1, with 10 bases fitting TRBD1. The germline CDR1 and CDR2 sequences are MDHEN and SYDVKM. V trimming: 6 bases; J trimming: 2 bases; junction bases outside the gene matches: 7. CDR3 length: 16 residues. The CDR3 spells CASRELGQGTYNEQFF. For the CDR3, the DNA is TGTGCCAGCAGGGAGTTGGGACAGGGGACCTACAATGAGCAGTTCTTC.

This chain connects TRBV6-1 to TRBJ1-2; D remains unclear. Trimming removed 1 base at V and 3 bases at J, with 9 bases between. The CDR3 is 14 residues long. CDR1 is MNHNS, CDR2 SASEGT, per germline. In DNA, the CDR3 is TGTGCCAGCAGTGAAGTCGGGGAATACTATGGCTACACCTTC. Its translation: CASSEVGEYYGYTF.

This chain joins TRBV6-2 or TRBV6-3 and TRBJ1-4; TRBD1 is a possible D gene (5 bases). CDR1 is MNHEY, CDR2 SVGEGT, per germline. The germline V and J ends were trimmed by 1 base and 1 base, with 10 bases remaining between them. CDR3 length: 16 residues. The CDR3 here is CASSYWRGRTNEKLFF. CDR3 DNA sequence: TGTGCCAGCAGTTACTGGAGGGGAAGAACTAATGAAAAACTGTTTTTT.

V is TRBV4-2 and J is TRBJ1-6, with 7 bases matching TRBD1. CDR3 length: 15 amino acids. Per the germline V gene, CDR1 is LGHNA and CDR2 is YNFKEQ. J gave up 4 bases and V 4 bases, and 4 bases lay outside the gene matches. For the CDR3, the DNA is TGTGCCAGCAGCCGAGAACAGGGGTATAATTCACCCCTCCACTTT. This translates into CASSREQGYNSPLHF.

The chain has TRBV7-9 and TRBJ2-7; weak D call: TRBD1 (6 bases). Trimming removed 5 bases from V and 2 bases from J, with 16 bases in between. Germline-derived CDR1 and CDR2 are SEHNR and FQNEAQ (reference sequence). The CDR3 spans 15 residues. CDR3 protein: CASSPIDRLTYEQYF. The CDR3, as DNA: TGTGCCAGCAGCCCCATCGACAGGTTAACCTACGAGCAGTACTTC.

The chain links TRBV19 to TRBJ2-1, with D possibly being TRBD2 (5 bases). The ends were cut back, 2 bases at V and 5 bases at J, with 13 bases in the middle. This CDR3 has 15 residues. Germline V gene lookup returns CDR1 LNHDA and CDR2 SQIVND (reference sequence). The CDR3 sequence: CASSISGISHNEQFF. CDR3 DNA sequence: TGTGCCAGTAGTATATCGGGAATATCTCACAATGAGCAGTTCTTC.

The rearrangement links TRBV11-2 to TRBJ2-2, with D possibly TRBD2 on 6 matching bases. The length of the CDR3 is 16 residues. The V gene's germline CDR1 is SGHAT and CDR2 FQNNGV. Trimming left V 4 bases short and J 8 bases short, with 20 bases between. In nucleotides, the CDR3 is TGTGCCAGCAGCTCCCTGGGAGGTGCTGTGCAGGGGGAGCTGTTTTTT. Protein sequence: CASSSLGGAVQGELFF.

This chain connects TRBV28 to TRBJ1-4, with unresolved D. The CDR3 covers 15 residues. Germline V gene sequence: CDR1 MDHEN, CDR2 SYDVKM. V lost 6 bases to trimming and J lost 0 bases, with 11 bases between them. The CDR3 DNA is TGTGCCAGCAGCGAATCCGGTGCAACTAATGAAAAACTGTTTTTT. Amino acid sequence: CASSESGATNEKLFF.

About this clone itself: A much bigger clone sits one base away, suggesting this may be a read error. The same CDR3 is also encoded by other DNA sequences in this sample. The chain uses TRBV2 and TRBJ2-3, with 11 bases fitting TRBD2. J was trimmed by 1 base and V by 4 bases; bases with no gene match: 1. Germline values: CDR1 SNHLY, CDR2 FYNNEI. CDR3 size: 15 residues. The CDR3 nucleotides are TGTGCCAGCAGTGTACTAGCGGGGGGCACAGATACGCAGTATTTT. This codes for CASSVLAGGTDTQYF. The full variable domain, its missing parts supplied by reference TRBV2 and TRBJ2-3, is EPEVTQTPSHQVTQMGQEVILRCVPISNHLYFYWYRQILGQKVEFLVSFYNNEISEKSEIFDDQFSVERPDGSNFTLKIRSTKLEDSAMYFCASSVLAGGTDTQYFGPGTRLTVL.

The V and J genes are TRBV12-5 and TRBJ2-1; D call uncertain. Germline V gene lookup returns CDR1 LGHNT and CDR2 FRNRAP. The ends were cut back, 2 bases at V and 12 bases at J, with 20 bases in the middle. The CDR3 totals 15 residues. CDR3 sequence (DNA): TGTGCTAGTGGTTTGCCACCGTTCAAAGCGAAGCTGCAGTTCTTC. Amino acids: CASGLPPFKAKLQFF.

The CDR3: CATTGLGVIYSQPQHF. CDR3 DNA sequence: TGTGCCACCACAGGGCTTGGGGTGATTTATAGTCAGCCCCAGCATTTT. The V call is TRBV28, the J call TRBJ1-5; possible D gene TRBD1, 6 bases. Germline V gene lookup returns CDR1 MDHEN and CDR2 SYDVKM. The V end lost 10 bases, the J end lost 6 bases, and 25 bases lay between the germline ends. The CDR3 covers 16 residues.

The J gene is TRBJ2-2, the V gene TRBV2; D perhaps matches TRBD2 (6 bases). This CDR3 is built from 14 residues. The V gene lost 8 bases and the J gene lost 4 bases, with 14 bases spanning the gap. CDR1 is SNHLY and CDR2 is FYNNEI in the germline V gene. CDR3 sequence: CASLAPGVTGELFF. Written as DNA, the CDR3 is TGTGCCAGCCTAGCGCCCGGAGTCACCGGGGAGCTGTTTTTT.

This chain links TRBV10-1 with TRBJ2-7, with 8 bases lining up with TRBD2. The CDR3 is 14 residues long. CDR1 is WNHNN and CDR2 is SYGVQD in the germline V gene (reference sequence). V trimming: 11 bases; J trimming: 4 bases; junction bases outside the gene matches: 13. The CDR3 loop reads CAPGGRERRYEQYF. As DNA, the CDR3 is TGCGCCCCGGGGGGGCGGGAGAGGCGGTACGAGCAGTACTTC.

This chain links TRBV5-4 with TRBJ2-2; 11 nucleotides agree with TRBD2. The CDR3 has 15 residues. Germline loops: CDR1 SGHNT, CDR2 YYREEE (reference sequence). Trimming at V came to 4 bases and at J to 10 bases, leaving 9 bases not matched to a gene. CDR3 DNA: TGTGCCAGCAGCCCCAGACTAGCGGGACTTGAGGAGCTGTTTTTT. This encodes CASSPRLAGLEELFF.

The chain has TRBV11-3 and TRBJ2-2, with D possibly being TRBD1 (5 bases). The CDR3 covers 13 residues. Trimming removed 2 bases at V and 6 bases at J, with 7 bases between. Looked up from germline, CDR1 is SGHNT and CDR2 is YENEEA. This CDR3 reads CASSLQQAGELFF. CDR3 DNA sequence: TGTGCCAGCAGCTTACAACAGGCCGGGGAGCTGTTTTTT.

The CDR3 region is CASSVGGRLDQETQYF. The CDR3 DNA reads as TGTGCCAGCAGCGTCGGCGGGAGATTGGACCAAGAGACCCAGTACTTC. The V call is TRBV9, the J call TRBJ2-5, with 7 nucleotides matching TRBD2. The CDR3 has 16 residues. Germline lookup yields CDR1 SGDLS and CDR2 YYNGEE. J was trimmed by 0 bases and V by 2 bases; bases with no gene match: 7.

The rearrangement uses TRBV6-5 and TRBJ2-2; the D gene is possibly TRBD1 (5 bases). The germline V and J ends were trimmed by 3 bases and 5 bases, with 10 bases remaining between them. The CDR3 consists of 14 residues. The germline gives CDR1 MNHEY, CDR2 SVGAGI. CDR3 nucleotides: TGTGCCAGCAGTTATCGCTCAGGGACCGGGGAGCTGTTTTTT. Translating it yields CASSYRSGTGELFF.

V usage is TRBV7-9 and J usage is TRBJ1-1; no firm D call. V lost 5 bases and J 3 bases, leaving 10 bases between the germline ends. The CDR3 sequence is 13 residues long. Per the germline V gene, CDR1 is SEHNR and CDR2 is FQNEAQ (reference sequence). The CDR3 DNA is TGTGCCAGCAGCCCGAGCGGGGACACTGAAGCTTTCTTT. Encoded protein: CASSPSGDTEAFF.

This clone came up once. The chain is built from TRBV7-2 and TRBJ2-1, with 11 bases fitting TRBD1. The V and J ends lost 5 bases and 9 bases, in that order; junction bases with no gene match: 6. CDR3 length: 14 amino acids. Germline V lookup: CDR1 SGHTA, CDR2 FQGNSA. CDR3: CASSPRTGGREQFF. The CDR3 coding sequence is TGTGCCAGCAGCCCGAGGACAGGGGGCCGTGAGCAGTTCTTC.

This sequence joins TRBV27 and TRBJ1-2; D unclear. The CDR3 consists of 13 residues. V was shortened by 6 bases and J by 5 bases, with 13 bases between the two germline ends. The germline CDR1 and CDR2 sequences are MNHEY and SMNVEV (reference sequence). This CDR3 reads CASRSDSAYGYTF. CDR3 in DNA: TGTGCCAGCAGGTCCGACTCGGCGTATGGCTACACCTTC.

This rearrangement joins TRBV19 to TRBJ1-2; 11 bases match TRBD1. With 1 base clipped from V and 4 bases from J, the junction kept 5 bases outside the gene matches. This CDR3 contains 16 residues. CDR1 LNHDA and CDR2 SQIVND come from the germline V gene (reference sequence). CDR3 in DNA: TGTGCCAGTAGTATAGGCTCCGGGACAGGGGGCTATGGCTACACCTTC. It encodes CASSIGSGTGGYGYTF.